This entry concerns a single T cell receptor beta chain. This sample is part of a study of blood T cell repertoires in COVID-19. For the study at large: Spain, Italy and the United States supplied samples that represented acute and convalescent COVID-19.

As processed by the authors: Estimated nucleated cell counts came from reference gene primer amplification. Here immunoSEQ multiplex PCR was the method, and the copy in TCRdb shows in-frame clones only, minus some. That table furnishes V, J and clone size, whereas the DNA furnished D and trimming. The sample lists about 210,000 clones, around 91% occurring once. The receptor comes from a woman aged 40 to 50 with acute or convalescent COVID-19. What was sequenced was peripheral blood.

DNA of the CDR3: TGTGCCAGCAGTTTAGTGGGCTCCGGCTACACCTTC. It codes for CASSLVGSGYTF. V gene TRBV12-3 or TRBV12-4 combines with J gene TRBJ1-2; D is unresolved. The CDR3 loop spans 12 amino acids. Trimming took 1 base from V and 8 from J, leaving 8 bases between them.